A selection of T cell receptor beta chains follows, all from one sample in a study of identical twins. TCRdb re-called the 5' RACE reads with MiXCR, one entry per CDR3 protein. The sample shows about 700,000 distinct CDR3 sequences, 8.5% to 9% of them seen only once. These data were likewise used in another study, on yellow fever vaccine responses in identical twins.

The sample consisted of PBMCs. Every receptor here comes from a woman under 30 in good health. Each CDR3 is given with its conserved first and last residue. A D gene is named only where the DNA matches it firmly. Clone size is given for some rows only: seen once, a few or many times, or a class if the clone is expanded.

few | 13 | - | TRBJ1-4 | TRBV29-1 | TGCAGCGTTGAAAGACCCCGCGAGGGGGGACTGTTTTTT | CSVERPREGGLFF
few | 15 | - | TRBJ2-3 | TRBV20-1 | TGCAGTGCCACCTTCCGGGGCATCAGCACAGATACGCAGTATTTT | CSATFRGISTDTQYF
many | 13 | - | TRBJ2-5 | TRBV5-1 | TGCGCCAGCACCGAGAGGGACGGAGAGACCCAGTACTTC | CASTERDGETQYF
- | 15 | TRBD1 | TRBJ2-7 | TRBV10-2 | TGCGCCAGCAGTGAGATCGCAGGGGGCGAGTACGAGCAGTACTTC | CASSEIAGGEYEQYF
- | 17 | TRBD1 | TRBJ2-6 | TRBV20-1 | TGCTGTGCCGCAAATCCCGGGACAGGGGCTGGGGCCAACGTCCTGACTTTC | CCAANPGTGAGANVLTF
few | 14 | - | TRBJ2-7 | TRBV20-1 | TGCAGTACGTCTTTTCTTGCGGCAAGCTACGAGCAGTACTTC | CSTSFLAASYEQYF
many | 13 | TRBD1 | TRBJ1-4 | TRBV20-1 | TGCAGTGCCGCTAGGACAGGGGATGAAAAACTGTTTTTT | CSAARTGDEKLFF
many | 12 | - | TRBJ2-1 | TRBV12-3/TRBV12-4 | TGTGCCAGCAGACCTTCGGGGTATGAGCAGTTCTTC | CASRPSGYEQFF
few | 14 | TRBD2 | TRBJ2-4 | TRBV9 | TGTGCCAGCAGCGTAGAGCGGGGGGCTAGCATTCAGTACTTC | CASSVERGASIQYF
- | 14 | - | TRBJ2-1 | TRBV28 | TGTGCCAGCAGGACTTCTGGGGTCACACATGAGCAGTTCTTC | CASRTSGVTHEQFF
- | 15 | TRBD1 | TRBJ2-4 | TRBV3-1 | TGTGCCAGCTCGCGTCCGACAGGGGTTTTAAACATTCAGTACTTC | CASSRPTGVLNIQYF
few | 16 | - | TRBJ2-3 | TRBV20-1 | TGCAGTGCTGATTACAGCCGCAAGGGTCCCACAGATACGCAGTATTTT | CSADYSRKGPTDTQYF
few | 16 | - | TRBJ2-7 | TRBV6-2/TRBV6-3 | TGTGCCAGCAGTTACTCGGTCGGGCAGAGCTCCTACGAGCAGTACTTC | CASSYSVGQSSYEQYF
few | 19 | TRBD2 | TRBJ2-2 | TRBV6-5 | TGTGCCAGCAGTTACACCCCGGGACTAGCGGGAGGATATACCGGGGAGCTGTTTTTT | CASSYTPGLAGGYTGELFF
many | 13 | - | TRBJ1-4 | TRBV12-3/TRBV12-4 | TGTGCCAGCAGTCCGGAACTTAATGAAAAACTGTTTTTT | CASSPELNEKLFF
- | 16 | - | TRBJ2-3 | TRBV7-2 | TGTGCCAGCAGCCCAGATGGGGGGGCCAATCGGAATACGCAGTATTTT | CASSPDGGANRNTQYF
- | 16 | - | TRBJ2-1 | TRBV7-7 | TGTGCTAGCAGCTTAAATTTAGCGCCCCAGTCGAGCGAGCAGTTCTTC | CASSLNLAPQSSEQFF
- | 12 | - | TRBJ2-3 | TRBV30 | TGTGCCTGGAGTGTTGGTTCCGATACGCAGTATTTT | CAWSVGSDTQYF
- | 16 | TRBD2 | TRBJ2-1 | TRBV27 | TGTGCCAGCAGTACCCGGACTAGCGCAACTTACAATGAGCAGTTCTTC | CASSTRTSATYNEQFF
many | 13 | - | TRBJ2-7 | TRBV29-1 | TGCAGCGTCTCGGGACCTAATACCTACGAGCAGTACTTC | CSVSGPNTYEQYF
few | 15 | - | TRBJ2-5 | TRBV7-2 | TGTGCCAGCAGCAACGGACAGAACTCCCAAGAGACCCAGTACTTC | CASSNGQNSQETQYF
many | 14 | TRBD2 | TRBJ2-7 | TRBV5-1 | TGCGCCAGCAGCGGTAGCGGGGGGGCCTTCGAGCAGTACTTC | CASSGSGGAFEQYF
few | 15 | - | TRBJ1-2 | TRBV4-3 | TGCGCCAGCAGCCAAGAAGGAAAGGGTCTCTATGGCTACACCTTC | CASSQEGKGLYGYTF
- | 17 | - | TRBJ1-5 | TRBV12-3/TRBV12-4 | TGTGCCAGCAGTCCCCCGACAGGAAAAGGGAACAATCAGCCCCAGCATTTT | CASSPPTGKGNNQPQHF
few | 16 | TRBD2 | TRBJ2-7 | TRBV6-1 | TGTGCCAGCAGTCTGACCTCTAGCGGTCCCTCCTACGAGCAGTACTTC | CASSLTSSGPSYEQYF
- | 14 | TRBD1 | TRBJ2-2 | TRBV30 | TGTGCCCAGACAGGGGTCTCGGACACCGGGGAGCTGTTTTTT | CAQTGVSDTGELFF
- | 13 | TRBD1 | TRBJ1-4 | TRBV29-1 | TGCAGCGCCTACAGGGGGTCTAATGAAAAACTGTTTTTT | CSAYRGSNEKLFF
few | 15 | TRBD2 | TRBJ2-2 | TRBV29-1 | TGCAGCGTTGAAGTCACCCTAGCGGGCGCCGGGGAGCTGTTTTTT | CSVEVTLAGAGELFF
- | 17 | - | TRBJ2-5 | TRBV7-7 | TGTGCTAGCAGCCCCCAAGGGAGCAGGGGGGCGAAAGAGACCCAGTACTTC | CASSPQGSRGAKETQYF
many | 13 | - | TRBJ1-1 | TRBV9 | TGTGCCAGCAGCGTAGGTGGGGACACTGAAGCTTTCTTT | CASSVGGDTEAFF
many | 16 | - | TRBJ2-6 | TRBV12-3/TRBV12-4 | TGTGCCAGCAGTTTCTCTCGGTCAGGCGGGGCCAACGTCCTGACTTTC | CASSFSRSGGANVLTF
few | 12 | - | TRBJ2-3 | TRBV28 | TGTGCCAGCAGTTCCACAGGGAGGGCGCAGTATTTT | CASSSTGRAQYF
- | 18 | TRBD2 | TRBJ2-7 | TRBV12-3/TRBV12-4 | TGTGCCAGCAGTTTTGGGGACTGGGGTAGCGGGAGCTCCTACGAGCAGTACTTC | CASSFGDWGSGSSYEQYF